This entry is about one T cell receptor (beta chain). Profiled with immunoSEQ multiplex PCR; TCRdb holds only in-frame clones, not every one. The sample consists of some 46,000 clones, about 93% of them appearing once. The data originate from a study of OX40 agonist ivuxolimab in advanced cancers. Germline V CDR1 and CDR2: LGHNA, YNFKEQ. The CDR3 covers 16 residues. Trimming removed 0 bases from V and 2 bases from J; junction bases left unmatched: 3. Collection of blood occurred at baseline, at cycle 4 day 1, and at cycle 7 day 1. The rearrangement links TRBV4-2 to TRBJ2-7; TRBD2 matches at 11 bases. The starting material was CD4+ or CD8+ T cells sorted from blood, obtained in a trial of the OX40 agonist ivuxolimab. The sequence derives from an adult with an advanced solid tumor such as melanoma, head and neck, liver or kidney cancer. DNA of the CDR3: TGTGCCAGCAGCCAAGATTTAGCGGGAGGGACCTACGAGCAGTACTTC. Amino acids: CASSQDLAGGTYEQYF.